Below, one T cell receptor beta chain is given with its context. The antigen is not known. Those who donated, Caucasian adults without exception, all lived in Nashville, Tennessee. This sample was taken from a study of shared clonotypes between healthy human individuals. Study results and caveats: Estimated richness was generally greater in naive than memory subsets.

With 3 bases removed from V and 5 bases from J, the gap between germline ends came to 7 bases. Germline V gives CDR1 KGHSH, CDR2 LQKENI. The CDR3 has 13 amino acids. Genomic DNA (from each subset) was split evenly across several immunoSEQ plates. Assay: immunoSEQ multiplex PCR; the TCRdb copy retains only in-frame clones and omits some. The sample contains roughly 1 million clones, about 76% of which appear only once. This chain links TRBV18 with TRBJ2-2, with a tentative D call TRBD1 (5 bases). The receptor comes from a man younger than 30 in good health. The source material was memory CD4+ T cells sorted from blood. The subset: CD45RA-negative fraction. For the CDR3, the DNA is TGTGCCAGCTCACCGACAGTTACCGGGGAGCTGTTTTTT. This encodes CASSPTVTGELFF.